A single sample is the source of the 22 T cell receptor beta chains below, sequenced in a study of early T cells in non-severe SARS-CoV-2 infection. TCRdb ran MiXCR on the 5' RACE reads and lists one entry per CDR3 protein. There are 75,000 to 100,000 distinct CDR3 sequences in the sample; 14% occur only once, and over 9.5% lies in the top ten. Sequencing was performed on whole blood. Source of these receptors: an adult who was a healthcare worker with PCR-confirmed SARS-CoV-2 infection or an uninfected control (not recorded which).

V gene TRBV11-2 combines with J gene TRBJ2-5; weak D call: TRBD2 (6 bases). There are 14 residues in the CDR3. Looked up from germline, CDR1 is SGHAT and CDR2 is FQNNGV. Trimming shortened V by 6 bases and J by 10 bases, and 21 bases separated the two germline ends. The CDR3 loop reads CASRSTGLRSGQYF. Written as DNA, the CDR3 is TGTGCCAGCAGGTCCACGGGACTCCGAAGCGGCCAGTACTTC.

The CDR3 loop is CASSLASAAYEQYF. Here the CDR3 DNA reads TGTGCCAGCAGCTTAGCTTCGGCAGCCTACGAGCAGTACTTC. J is TRBJ2-7 and V is TRBV7-9; D gene uncertain. The CDR3 is 14 residues long. Germline values: CDR1 SEHNR, CDR2 FQNEAQ (reference sequence). Trimming pared 0 bases from V and 2 bases from J, leaving 8 bases between.

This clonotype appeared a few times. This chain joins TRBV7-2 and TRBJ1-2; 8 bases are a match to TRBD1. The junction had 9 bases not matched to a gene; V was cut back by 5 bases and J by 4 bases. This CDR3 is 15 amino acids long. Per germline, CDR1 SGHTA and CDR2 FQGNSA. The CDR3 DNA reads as TGTGCCAGCAGCGCACTAAGACAGGGGTCCTATGGCTACACCTTC. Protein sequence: CASSALRQGSYGYTF.

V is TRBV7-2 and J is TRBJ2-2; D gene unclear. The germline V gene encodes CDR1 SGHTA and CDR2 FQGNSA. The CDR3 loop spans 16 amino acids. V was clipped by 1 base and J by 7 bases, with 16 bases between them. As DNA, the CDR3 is TGTGCCAGCAGCTTAGTTCTAGTCTTCCTGGGCGGGGAGCTGTTTTTT. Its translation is CASSLVLVFLGGELFF. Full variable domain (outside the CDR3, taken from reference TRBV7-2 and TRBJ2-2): GAGVSQSPSNKVTEKGKDVELRCDPISGHTALYWYRQSLGQGLEFLIYFQGNSAPDKSGLPSDRFSAERTGGSVSTLTIQRTQQEDSAVYLCASSLVLVFLGGELFFGEGSRLTVL.

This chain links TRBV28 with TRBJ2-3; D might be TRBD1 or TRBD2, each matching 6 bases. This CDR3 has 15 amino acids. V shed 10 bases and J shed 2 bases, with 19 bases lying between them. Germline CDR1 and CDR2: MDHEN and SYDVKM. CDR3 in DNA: TGTGCCACCACATGGGTCCGGGGGCCCACAGATACGCAGTATTTT. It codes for CATTWVRGPTDTQYF.

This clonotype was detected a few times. CDR3 DNA: TGTGCCAGCAGCGACCGGACCGCTCTATTGCTTGGAAACACCATATATTTT. This translates into CASSDRTALLLGNTIYF. This chain uses TRBV7-3 with TRBJ1-3; no definite D call. Trimming left V 5 bases short and J 3 bases short, with 20 bases between. CDR1 and CDR2 (germline): SGHTA, FQGTGA. This CDR3 comprises 17 residues.

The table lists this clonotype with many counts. CDR3 nucleotide sequence: TGCGCCAGCAGCCAAGCACTAGCGGGGACCCCCGGGGAGCTGTTTTTT. The encoded protein is CASSQALAGTPGELFF. The chain employs TRBV4-3 and TRBJ2-2, with 10 bases lining up with TRBD2. The J segment lost 6 bases and the V segment lost 1 base, leaving 5 bases of the junction unmatched. CDR1 and CDR2 from the germline V gene are LGHNA and YSLEER. This CDR3 has 16 residues.

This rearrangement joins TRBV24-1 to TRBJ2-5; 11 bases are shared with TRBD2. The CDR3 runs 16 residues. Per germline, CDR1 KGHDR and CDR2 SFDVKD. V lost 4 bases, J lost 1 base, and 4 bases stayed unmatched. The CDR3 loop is CATSDLGTSGQETQYF. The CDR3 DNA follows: TGTGCCACCAGTGACCTTGGGACTAGCGGCCAAGAGACCCAGTACTTC.

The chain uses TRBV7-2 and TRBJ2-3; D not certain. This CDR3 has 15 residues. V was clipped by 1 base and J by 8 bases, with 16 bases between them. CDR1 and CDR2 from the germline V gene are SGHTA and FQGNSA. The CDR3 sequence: CASSLGAGVRSTQYF. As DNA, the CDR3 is TGTGCCAGCAGCTTAGGAGCAGGCGTTAGGAGTACGCAGTATTTT.

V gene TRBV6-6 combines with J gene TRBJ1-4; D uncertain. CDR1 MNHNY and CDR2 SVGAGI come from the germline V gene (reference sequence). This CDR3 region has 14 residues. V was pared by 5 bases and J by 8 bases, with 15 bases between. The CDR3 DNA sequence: TGTGCCAGCAGTCCCTTGTCCGGGGTGGAAAAACTGTTTTTT. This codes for CASSPLSGVEKLFF.

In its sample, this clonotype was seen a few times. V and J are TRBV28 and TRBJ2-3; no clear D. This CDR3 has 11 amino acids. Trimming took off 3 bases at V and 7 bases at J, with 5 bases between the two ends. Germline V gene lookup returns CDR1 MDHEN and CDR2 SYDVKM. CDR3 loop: CASSFGHTQYF. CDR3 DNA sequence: TGTGCCAGCAGTTTCGGCCATACGCAGTATTTT. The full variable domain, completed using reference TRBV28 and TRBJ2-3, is DVKVTQSSRYLVKRTGEKVFLECVQDMDHENMFWYRQDPGLGLRLIYFSYDVKMKEKGDIPEGYSVSREKKERFSLILESASTNQTSMYLCASSFGHTQYFGPGTRLTVL.

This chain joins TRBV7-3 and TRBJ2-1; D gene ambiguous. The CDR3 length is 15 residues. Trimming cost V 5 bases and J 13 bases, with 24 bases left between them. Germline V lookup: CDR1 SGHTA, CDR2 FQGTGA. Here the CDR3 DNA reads TGTGCCAGCAGCCCCCGTCCGGCGGCCTTTGGGTCTCAGTTCTTC. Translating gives CASSPRPAAFGSQFF.

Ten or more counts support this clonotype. The CDR3 protein is CASSLGLEYEQYF. The CDR3 bases are TGTGCCAGCAGCTTAGGTCTAGAATACGAGCAGTACTTC. The V and J genes are TRBV7-9 and TRBJ2-7; D gene ambiguous. The CDR3 runs to 13 residues. Per the germline V gene, CDR1 is SEHNR and CDR2 is FQNEAQ (reference sequence). Trimming left V 1 base short and J 4 bases short, with 8 bases between.

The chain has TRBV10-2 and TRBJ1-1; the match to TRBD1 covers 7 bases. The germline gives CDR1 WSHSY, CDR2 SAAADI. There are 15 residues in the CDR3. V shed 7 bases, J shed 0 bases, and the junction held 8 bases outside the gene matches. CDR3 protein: CASTINTGVNTEAFF. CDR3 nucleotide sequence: TGCGCCAGCACTATAAACACAGGGGTGAACACTGAAGCTTTCTTT.

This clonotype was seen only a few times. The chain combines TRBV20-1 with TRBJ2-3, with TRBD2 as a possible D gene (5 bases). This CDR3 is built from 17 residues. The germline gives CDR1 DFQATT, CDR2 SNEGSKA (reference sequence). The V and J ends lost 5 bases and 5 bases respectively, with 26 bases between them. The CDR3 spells CSAGSLTTDRRGDTQYF. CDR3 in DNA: TGCAGTGCTGGCTCCCTTACAACTGACCGCCGGGGAGATACGCAGTATTTT.

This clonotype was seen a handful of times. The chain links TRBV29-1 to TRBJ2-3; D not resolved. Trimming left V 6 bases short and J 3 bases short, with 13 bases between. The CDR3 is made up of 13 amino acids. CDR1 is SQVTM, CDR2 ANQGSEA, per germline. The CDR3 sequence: CSVAELGTDTQYF. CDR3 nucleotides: TGCAGCGTCGCTGAGTTGGGGACAGATACGCAGTATTTT.

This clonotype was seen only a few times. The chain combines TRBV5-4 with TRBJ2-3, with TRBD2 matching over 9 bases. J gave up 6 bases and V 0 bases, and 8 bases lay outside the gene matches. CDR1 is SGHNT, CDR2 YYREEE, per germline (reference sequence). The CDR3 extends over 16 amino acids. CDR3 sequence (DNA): TGTGCCAGCAGCTTGGGGGCTAGGCTAGCGGGGGATACGCAGTATTTT. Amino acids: CASSLGARLAGDTQYF. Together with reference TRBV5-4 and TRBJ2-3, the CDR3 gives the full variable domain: ETGVTQSPTHLIKTRGQQVTLRCSSQSGHNTVSWYQQALGQGPQFIFQYYREEENGRGNFPPRFSGLQFPNYSSELNVNALELDDSALYLCASSLGARLAGDTQYFGPGTRLTVL.

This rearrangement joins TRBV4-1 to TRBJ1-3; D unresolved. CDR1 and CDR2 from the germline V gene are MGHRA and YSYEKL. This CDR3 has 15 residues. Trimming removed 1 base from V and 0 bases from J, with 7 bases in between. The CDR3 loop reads CASSQVPSSGNTIYF. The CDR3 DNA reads TGCGCCAGCAGCCAAGTACCCAGCTCTGGAAACACCATATATTTT.

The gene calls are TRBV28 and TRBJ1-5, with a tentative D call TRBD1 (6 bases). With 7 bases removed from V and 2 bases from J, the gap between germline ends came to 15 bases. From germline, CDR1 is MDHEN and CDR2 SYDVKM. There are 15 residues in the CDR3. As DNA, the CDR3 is TGTGCCAGCAATTGGGGGCAAGGGGGCAATCAGCCCCAGCATTTT. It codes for CASNWGQGGNQPQHF.

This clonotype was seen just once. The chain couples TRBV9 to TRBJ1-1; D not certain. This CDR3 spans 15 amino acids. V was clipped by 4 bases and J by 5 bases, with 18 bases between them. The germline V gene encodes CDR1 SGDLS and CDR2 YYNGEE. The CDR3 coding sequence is TGTGCCAGCAGCCCTGGGCCGGAGGACGGTACTGAAGCTTTCTTT. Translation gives CASSPGPEDGTEAFF.

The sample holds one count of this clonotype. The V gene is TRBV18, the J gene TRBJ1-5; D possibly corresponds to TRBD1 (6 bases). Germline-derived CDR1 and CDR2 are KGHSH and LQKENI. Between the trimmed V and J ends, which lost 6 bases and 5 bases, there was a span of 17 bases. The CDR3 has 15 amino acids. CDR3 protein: CASSRDRDNYQPQHF. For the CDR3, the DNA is TGTGCCAGCTCCCGGGACCGGGACAACTATCAGCCCCAGCATTTT.

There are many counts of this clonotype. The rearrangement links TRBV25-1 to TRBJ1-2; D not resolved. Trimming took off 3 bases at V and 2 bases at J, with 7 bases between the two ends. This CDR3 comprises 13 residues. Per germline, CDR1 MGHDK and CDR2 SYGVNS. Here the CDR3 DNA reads TGTGCCAGCAGTGATGAAAGGAACTATGGCTACACCTTC. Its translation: CASSDERNYGYTF.